These T cell receptor beta chains were read from a single sample in a study of blood T cell repertoires in COVID-19. The method was immunoSEQ multiplex PCR; TCRdb's version includes in-frame clones alone and lacks a portion of them. The repertoire has 200,000 to 250,000 clones, 86% of them found once; the top ten carry about 3.1%. Sequenced input: peripheral blood. The receptor set was obtained from a young woman who had recovered from COVID-19. The CDR3 runs from the conserved cysteine through the conserved F or W. D genes are given only for firm matches. Only some rows state a clone size, as once, few, many or a class for expanded clones.

>16|NA|TRBD1|TRBJ1-2|TRBV30
TGTGCCTGGTACCGGGACAGGGTCCTACTAGACTATGGCTACACCTTC
CAWYRDRVLLDYGYTF
>15|NA|NA|TRBJ2-7|TRBV12-5
TGTGCTAGTGGGTTGGGGGCGAGAAGCTCCTACGAGCAGTACTTC
CASGLGARSSYEQYF
>12|NA|NA|TRBJ1-1|TRBV2
TGTGCCAGCAATTCGATCAGCACTGAAGCTTTCTTT
CASNSISTEAFF
>13|NA|NA|TRBJ2-1|TRBV27
TGTGCCAGCGTTGAACAGTTCTACAATGAGCAGTTCTTC
CASVEQFYNEQFF
>14|NA|NA|TRBJ1-6|TRBV7-3
TGTGCCAGCAGCTTGAGCGGGCTGGGTTCACCCCTCCACTTT
CASSLSGLGSPLHF
>15|NA|NA|TRBJ2-1|TRBV18
TGTGCCAGCTCACCACCGGTCGCTGGGGCTTATGAGCAGTTCTTC
CASSPPVAGAYEQFF
>17|once|TRBD1|TRBJ1-5|TRBV7-6
TGTGCCAGCAGCTCTACGGACAGGATGGATAGCAATCAGCCCCAGCATTTT
CASSSTDRMDSNQPQHF
>15|NA|TRBD1|TRBJ1-1|TRBV3-1/TRBV3-2
TGTGCCAGCAGCAACGGACTCACCGGGACAGGGCCGGCTTTCTTT
CASSNGLTGTGPAFF
>18|NA|TRBD2|TRBJ2-1|TRBV27
TGTGCCAGCAGTTCCGAACGGGCGGGGGATCTTCCCCACAATGAGCAGTTCTTC
CASSSERAGDLPHNEQFF
>16|NA|TRBD1|TRBJ1-4|TRBV5-4
TGTGCCAGCAGCGCAGGACCGGGACAGGGGGATGAAAAACTGTTTTTT
CASSAGPGQGDEKLFF
>14|NA|NA|TRBJ1-1|TRBV13
TGTGCCAGCAGCTTAGGCCACCGGGGGGCTGAAGCTTTCTTT
CASSLGHRGAEAFF
>16|NA|NA|TRBJ2-3|TRBV27
TGTGCCAGCAGTCAGCTACAGGGCTCGGGCACAGATACGCAGTATTTT
CASSQLQGSGTDTQYF
>15|NA|TRBD1|TRBJ2-5|TRBV14
TGTGCCAGCAGCCAAGTGGGACAGGGGCTGGAGACCCAGTACTTC
CASSQVGQGLETQYF
>15|NA|TRBD1|TRBJ2-2|TRBV6-1
TGTGCCAGCAGTGAACTGGCAGGGGGTACCGGGGAGCTGTTTTTT
CASSELAGGTGELFF
>15|few|TRBD2|TRBJ2-3|TRBV3-1/TRBV3-2
TGTGCCAGCAGCCAGGGACTAGCGGGCACAGATACGCAGTATTTT
CASSQGLAGTDTQYF